Given below is one TCR beta chain in context. The antigen this receptor binds is unknown. No per-base quality is available; no much larger clone lies one base away. The goal of deep resolution MiSeq sequencing was a depth between 1 in 1 million and 1 in 200,000 T cells, and coverage averaged 10x per clonotype. TCR beta libraries were generated with the immunoSEQ hsTCRB Kit. As for how the authors treated the data: The data were analyzed with ImmunoSEQ Analyzer and ImmunoSEQ Data Assistant, and V, D and J gene assignments followed IMGT definitions. Clonality, which ranges from 0 to 1, was calculated by subtracting the normalized Shannon entropy of productive rearrangement frequencies from one. Only overrepresented clonotypes making up at least 0.05% of the repertoire of each patient were included in the public clonotype analysis. Repertoires from 10 to 15 age-matched healthy donors in immuneACCESS were used as clonality controls. The immuneACCESS repertoire file appears here via TCRdb, limited to in-frame rearrangements. These files lack a portion of the clones; in checked studies, under half of the deficit traces to unresolved V genes, and the cause of the others is not known. V and J calls plus clone size are reproduced from that table; the DNA served to infer D and trimming. The sample table shows roughly 150,000 clones, and about 76% are seen once. The ten largest clones add up to about 5% of the sample.

The CDR3 runs 13 residues from the cysteine to the phenylalanine. CDR3 DNA only is kept here, 39 bases in frame from base 1. V loses 7 bases of germline sequence and J loses 2 bases, and the interval between the two ends is 12 bases. Per the germline V gene, MDHEN is the CDR1 and SYDVKM is the CDR2. This sample was included in a study of cytotoxic CD8 clonotypes in ibrutinib-treated CLL (dated by TCRdb to 2020 to 2023). Study-level background: The cohort had eleven to twelve relapsed/refractory and under 16 treatment-naive patients; around 17 were IGHV unmutated. Partial responses were observed in 24 patients and complete responses in 2; after a median follow-up of 68 months, remission was maintained in 15 or so patients and progression was observed in 12. Response samples were taken after a median of approximately 13 months on treatment, ranging from about 6 to 36 months. On average, each sample yielded approximately 250,000 productive templates and tens of thousands of productive rearrangements. Of the 90 or so people in the trial, roughly 27 had longitudinal samples available. Cryopreserved peripheral blood mononuclear cells were collected at three points: before therapy, at response, and at either sustained remission or disease progression. All remission and progressive disease samples were collected while patients were still receiving ibrutinib. General conclusions and limits of the study: Sampling times were not matched between sustained-remission and progressing patients, and lymph node repertoires were not studied. Baseline clonality exceeded that of age-matched healthy donors and correlated strongly with circulating CD8+ T-cell counts. Public clonotypes were rare and either contracted or stayed stable during treatment, and the rise in clonality at ibrutinib response reflected the expansion of private clonotypes. An increase in clonality was observed at ibrutinib response, with clonality remaining stable during sustained remission and falling back toward baseline at progression.

The label giving this sample's time point can be read as: approximately 2 years on ibrutinib. For TCR beta library preparation, approximately 2 micrograms of genomic DNA were isolated from cryopreserved PBMCs. Longitudinal blood samples from CLL patients on ibrutinib monotherapy were analyzed using high-throughput TCR beta sequencing. The patients took part in an open-label, single-center phase 2 trial of ibrutinib monotherapy. The V and J segments used are TRBV28 and TRBJ2-7; the D gene assignment is perhaps TRBD1 or TRBD2, with each matching 6 bases. This clonotype was obtained from a human donor with chronic lymphocytic leukemia. Specimen: PBMCs, collected after 24 months of ibrutinib treatment. The CDR3: CASTLGGPYEQYF. The DNA reads TGTGCCAGCACCCTGGGGGGCCCCTACGAGCAGTACTTC.